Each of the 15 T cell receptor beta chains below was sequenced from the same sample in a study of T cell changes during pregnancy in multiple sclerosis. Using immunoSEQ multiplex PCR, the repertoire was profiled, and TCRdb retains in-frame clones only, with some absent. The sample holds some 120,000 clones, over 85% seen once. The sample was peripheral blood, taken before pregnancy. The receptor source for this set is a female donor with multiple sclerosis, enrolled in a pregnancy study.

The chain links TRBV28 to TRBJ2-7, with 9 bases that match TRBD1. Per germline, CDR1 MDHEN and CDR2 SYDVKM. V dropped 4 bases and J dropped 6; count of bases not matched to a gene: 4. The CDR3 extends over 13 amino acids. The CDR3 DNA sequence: TGTGCCAGCAGTTCCGGACAGGGGCGCGAGCAGTACTTC. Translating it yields CASSSGQGREQYF.

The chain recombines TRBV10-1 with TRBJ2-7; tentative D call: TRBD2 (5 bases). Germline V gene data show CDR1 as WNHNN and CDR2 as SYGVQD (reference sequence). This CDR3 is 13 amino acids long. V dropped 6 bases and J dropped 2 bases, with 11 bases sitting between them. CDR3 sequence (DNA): TGCGCCAGCAGCCGGGAAAATACCTACGAGCAGTACTTC. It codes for CASSRENTYEQYF.

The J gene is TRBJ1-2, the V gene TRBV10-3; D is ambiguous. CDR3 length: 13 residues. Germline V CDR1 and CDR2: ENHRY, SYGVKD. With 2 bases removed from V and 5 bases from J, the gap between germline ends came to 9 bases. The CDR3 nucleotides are TGTGCCATCAGTGAGGACGAGGGATATGGCTACACCTTC. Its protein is CAISEDEGYGYTF.

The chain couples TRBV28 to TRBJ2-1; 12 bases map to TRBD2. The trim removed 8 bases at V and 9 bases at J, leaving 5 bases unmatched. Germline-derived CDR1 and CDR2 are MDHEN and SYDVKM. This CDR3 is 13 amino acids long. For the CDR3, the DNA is TGTGCCAGCTTGACTAGCGGGAGATCTGAGCAGTTCTTC. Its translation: CASLTSGRSEQFF.

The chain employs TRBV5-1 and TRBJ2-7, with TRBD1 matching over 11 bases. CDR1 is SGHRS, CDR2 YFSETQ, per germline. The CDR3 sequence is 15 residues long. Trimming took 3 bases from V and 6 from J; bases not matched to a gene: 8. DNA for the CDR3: TGCGCCAGCAGCTGGGCCGGACAGGGGGCGGGCGAGCAGTACTTC. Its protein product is CASSWAGQGAGEQYF.

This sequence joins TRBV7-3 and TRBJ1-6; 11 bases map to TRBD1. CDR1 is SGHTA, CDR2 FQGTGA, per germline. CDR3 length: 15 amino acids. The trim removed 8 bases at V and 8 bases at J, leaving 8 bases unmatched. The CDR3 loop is CASSAGTGGHSPLHF. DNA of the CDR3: TGTGCCAGCTCTGCCGGGACAGGGGGACATTCACCCCTCCACTTT.

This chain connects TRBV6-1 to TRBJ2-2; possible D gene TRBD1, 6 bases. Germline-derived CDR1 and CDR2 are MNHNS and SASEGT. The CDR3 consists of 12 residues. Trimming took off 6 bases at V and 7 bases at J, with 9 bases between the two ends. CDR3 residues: CASSRGHGELFF. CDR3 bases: TGTGCCAGCAGCAGGGGTCACGGGGAGCTGTTTTTT.

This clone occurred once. CDR3 nucleotides: TGTGCCAGCAGCCGGAGACGACTAGCGGGAGACAATGAGCAGTTCTTC. Its translation is CASSRRRLAGDNEQFF. The chain carries TRBV11-2 and TRBJ2-1; 12 nucleotides agree with TRBD2. The CDR3 has 16 amino acids. The junction had 7 bases not matched to a gene; V was cut back by 5 bases and J by 5 bases. Germline V gives CDR1 SGHAT, CDR2 FQNNGV. Based on the CDR3 plus reference TRBV11-2 and TRBJ2-1, the full variable domain is EAGVAQSPRYKIIEKRQSVAFWCNPISGHATLYWYQQILGQGPKLLIQFQNNGVVDDSQLPKDRFSAERLKGVDSTLKIQPAKLEDSAVYLCASSRRRLAGDNEQFFGPGTRLTVL.

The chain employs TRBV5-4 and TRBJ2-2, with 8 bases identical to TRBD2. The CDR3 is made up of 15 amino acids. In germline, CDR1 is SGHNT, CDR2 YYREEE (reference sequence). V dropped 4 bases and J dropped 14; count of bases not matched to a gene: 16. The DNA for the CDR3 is TGTGCCAGCAGCCCGACAGCCGGGAGGGGAGCCCACCTGTTTTTT. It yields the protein CASSPTAGRGAHLFF.

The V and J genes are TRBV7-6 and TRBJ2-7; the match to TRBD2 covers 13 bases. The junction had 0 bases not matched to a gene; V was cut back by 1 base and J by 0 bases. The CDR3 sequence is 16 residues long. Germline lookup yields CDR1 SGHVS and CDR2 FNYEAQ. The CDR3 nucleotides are TGTGCCAGCAGCTTAGGGACTAGCGGGGGCTCCTACGAGCAGTACTTC. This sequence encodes CASSLGTSGGSYEQYF. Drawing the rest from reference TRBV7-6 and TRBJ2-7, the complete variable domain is GAGVSQSPRYKVTKRGQDVALRCDPISGHVSLYWYRQALGQGPEFLTYFNYEAQQDKSGLPNDRFSAERPEGSISTLTIQRTEQRDSAMYRCASSLGTSGGSYEQYFGPGTRLTVT.

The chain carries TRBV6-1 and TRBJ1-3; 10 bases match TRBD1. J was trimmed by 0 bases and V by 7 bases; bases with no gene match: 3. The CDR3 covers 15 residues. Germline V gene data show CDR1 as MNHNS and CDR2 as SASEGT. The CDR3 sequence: CASTRTGGSGNTIYF. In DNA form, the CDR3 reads TGTGCCAGCACCAGGACAGGGGGCTCTGGAAACACCATATATTTT.

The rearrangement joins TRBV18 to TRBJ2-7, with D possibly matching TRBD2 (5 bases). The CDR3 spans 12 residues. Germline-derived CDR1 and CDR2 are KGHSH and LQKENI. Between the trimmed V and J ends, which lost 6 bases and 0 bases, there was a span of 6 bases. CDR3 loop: CASSGNSYEQYF. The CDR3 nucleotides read TGTGCCAGCTCCGGGAACTCCTACGAGCAGTACTTC. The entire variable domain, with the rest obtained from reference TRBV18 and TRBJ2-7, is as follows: NAGVMQNPRHLVRRRGQEARLRCSPMKGHSHVYWYRQLPEEGLKFMVYLQKENIIDESGMPKERFSAEFPKEGPSILRIQQVVRGDSAAYFCASSGNSYEQYFGPGTRLTVT.

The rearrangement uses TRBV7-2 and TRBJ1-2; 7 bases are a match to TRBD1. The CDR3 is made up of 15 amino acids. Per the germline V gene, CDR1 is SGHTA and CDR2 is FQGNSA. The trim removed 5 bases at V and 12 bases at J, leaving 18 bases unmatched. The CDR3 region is CASSPAPTGMGPHTF. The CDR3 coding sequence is TGTGCCAGCAGCCCCGCCCCGACAGGGATGGGCCCTCACACCTTC.

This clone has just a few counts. DNA for the CDR3: TGTGCCAGCAGCCAAGATGACAAGCAGTACTTC. Residues: CASSQDDKQYF. This chain links TRBV4-2 with TRBJ2-7; D unresolved. The CDR3 is made up of 11 amino acids. V lost 0 bases to trimming and J lost 8 bases, with 5 bases between them. Germline V gene data show CDR1 as LGHNA and CDR2 as YNFKEQ.

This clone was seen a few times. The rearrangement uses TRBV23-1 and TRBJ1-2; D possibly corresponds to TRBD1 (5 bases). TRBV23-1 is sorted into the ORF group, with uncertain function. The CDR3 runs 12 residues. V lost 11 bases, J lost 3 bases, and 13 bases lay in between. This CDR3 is CARRGTDYGYTF. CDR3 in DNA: TGCGCCCGACGGGGGACGGACTATGGCTACACCTTC.